Included here is one T cell receptor beta chain sequence, with context. These data are taken from a study of OX40 agonist ivuxolimab in advanced cancers. This CDR3 comprises 12 residues. Deletions cut 2 bases from V and 2 bases from J, with 4 bases between. CDR1 is ENHRY, CDR2 SYGVKD, per germline. Assay used: immunoSEQ multiplex PCR; TCRdb lists only in-frame clones, some missing. The repertoire holds under 90,000 clones, more than 85% seen once, with over 0.75% in the top ten. The chain uses TRBV10-3 and TRBJ2-7; D uncertain. The sequence derives from an adult with an advanced solid tumor such as melanoma, head and neck, liver or kidney cancer. Sequenced here: CD4+ or CD8+ T cells sorted from blood, sampled in a trial of the OX40 agonist ivuxolimab. The DNA for the CDR3 is TGTGCCATCAGTGAGGGTCCCTACGAGCAGTACTTC. Translating gives CAISEGPYEQYF.